The sequence of this T cell receptor (beta chain) was determined in a study of radiation and T cells in renal cell carcinoma. There are 14 residues in the CDR3. V was clipped by 7 bases and J by 0 bases, with 13 bases between them. Germline CDR1 MDHEN, CDR2 SYDVKM. Measured with immunoSEQ multiplex PCR; TCRdb has only the in-frame clones, and not every one. The data show roughly 120,000 clones, with about four fifths seen just once and around 2.8% held by the top ten. Indicated time point: baseline pretreatment blood. Stated treatment: 15 Gy SBRT to primary tumor, nephrectomy 4 weeks later. Sequencing was performed on blood, taken from a patient whose treatment included radiotherapy and nephrectomy. The clonotype comes from a woman aged 55-69 years with renal cell carcinoma. The chain uses TRBV28 and TRBJ2-7; D perhaps matches TRBD1 (6 bases). The CDR3 loop reads CASTPTGLSYEQYF. CDR3 in DNA: TGTGCCAGCACTCCGACAGGCCTCTCCTACGAGCAGTACTTC.